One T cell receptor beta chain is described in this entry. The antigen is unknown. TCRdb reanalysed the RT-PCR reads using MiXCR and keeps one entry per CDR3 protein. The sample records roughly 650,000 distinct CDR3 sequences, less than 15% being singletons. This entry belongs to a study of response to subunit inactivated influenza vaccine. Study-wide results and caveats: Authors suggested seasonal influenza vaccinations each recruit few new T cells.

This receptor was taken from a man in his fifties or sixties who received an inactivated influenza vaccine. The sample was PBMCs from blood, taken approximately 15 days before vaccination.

The CDR3 sequence: CSATGTGAPLCYEQYF. CDR3 sequence (DNA): TGCAGTGCTACAGGGACAGGGGCCCCCCTGTGCTACGAGCAGTACTTC. The chain carries TRBV20-1 and TRBJ2-7, with 10 bases fitting TRBD1. The CDR3 runs 16 residues. Germline V gene lookup returns CDR1 DFQATT and CDR2 SNEGSKA (reference sequence). V trimming: 4 bases; J trimming: 3 bases; junction bases outside the gene matches: 12.